The next 2 T cell receptor beta chains were all read from a single sample in a study of CD8+CD57+ T cells in acquired aplastic anemia. Profiling that covered TCR beta VDJ and CDR3 relied on genomic DNA as its template. TCRdb independently ran MiXCR on the reads; one entry per CDR3 protein. The table lists roughly 170,000 distinct CDR3 sequences, around 50% of them singletons. Only patients with CD8+CD57+ cell expansion on flow cytometry were chosen for sequencing. Input material: sorted CD4+, CD8+, or CD8+CD57+ T cells (not recorded which) from PBMCs. The receptor source for this set is a human donor with aplastic anemia.

This sequence joins TRBV19 and TRBJ2-1; D remains ambiguous. V lost 3 bases, J lost 7 bases, and 4 bases lay in between. CDR1 and CDR2 (germline): LNHDA, SQIVND (reference sequence). The CDR3 consists of 11 residues. CDR3 DNA: TGTGCCAGTAGTATGGGTAATGAGCAGTTCTTC. Its protein product is CASSMGNEQFF.

The chain couples TRBV20-1 to TRBJ1-6; 8 bases fit TRBD1. Germline V gives CDR1 DFQATT, CDR2 SNEGSKA (reference sequence). The V gene end was trimmed by 0 bases and the J gene end by 8 bases; junction bases not matched to a gene: 6. The CDR3 runs to 15 residues. The chain's CDR3 is CSARELQGAYSPLHF. CDR3 nucleotide sequence: TGCAGTGCTAGAGAACTTCAGGGGGCGTATTCACCCCTCCACTTT.